This record covers a single T cell receptor (beta chain). Its antigen is as yet unknown. CDR1 MDHEN and CDR2 SYDVKM come from the germline V gene. V gave up 6 bases and J gave up 0 bases, with 11 bases separating them. The CDR3 loop spans 15 amino acids. The sample belongs to a study of vaccination effects on CD4 cells after COVID-19. TCRdb's table, derived via immunoSEQ multiplex PCR, lists solely in-frame clones and lacks some. The sample records about 73,000 clones, roughly 73% being singletons. Culturing for roughly 9 days preceded CD4+ T cell isolation. Every participant took two doses of the BNT162b2 or mRNA-1273 vaccine. Points from the study as a whole: The study enrolled few convalescent patients and sampled no early post-infection timepoints.

The rearrangement links TRBV28 to TRBJ2-2; D is ambiguous. The receptor's source is a human donor who received a COVID-19 vaccine. Sequenced here: CD4+ T cells from PBMCs cultured without peptide, sampled after COVID-19 vaccination. The CDR3 nucleotides are TGTGCCAGCAGCGACACTGGAGCGAACACCGGGGAGCTGTTTTTT. It translates to CASSDTGANTGELFF.